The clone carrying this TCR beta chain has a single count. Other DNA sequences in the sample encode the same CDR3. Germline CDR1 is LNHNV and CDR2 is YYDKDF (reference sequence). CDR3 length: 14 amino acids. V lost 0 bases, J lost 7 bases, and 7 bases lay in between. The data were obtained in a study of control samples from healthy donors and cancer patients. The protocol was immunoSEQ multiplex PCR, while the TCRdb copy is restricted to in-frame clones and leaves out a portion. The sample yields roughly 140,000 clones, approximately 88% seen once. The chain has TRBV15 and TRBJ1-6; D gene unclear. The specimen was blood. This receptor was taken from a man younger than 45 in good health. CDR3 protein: CATSRDRGNSPLHF. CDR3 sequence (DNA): TGTGCCACCAGCAGAGATCGTGGGAATTCACCCCTCCACTTT.